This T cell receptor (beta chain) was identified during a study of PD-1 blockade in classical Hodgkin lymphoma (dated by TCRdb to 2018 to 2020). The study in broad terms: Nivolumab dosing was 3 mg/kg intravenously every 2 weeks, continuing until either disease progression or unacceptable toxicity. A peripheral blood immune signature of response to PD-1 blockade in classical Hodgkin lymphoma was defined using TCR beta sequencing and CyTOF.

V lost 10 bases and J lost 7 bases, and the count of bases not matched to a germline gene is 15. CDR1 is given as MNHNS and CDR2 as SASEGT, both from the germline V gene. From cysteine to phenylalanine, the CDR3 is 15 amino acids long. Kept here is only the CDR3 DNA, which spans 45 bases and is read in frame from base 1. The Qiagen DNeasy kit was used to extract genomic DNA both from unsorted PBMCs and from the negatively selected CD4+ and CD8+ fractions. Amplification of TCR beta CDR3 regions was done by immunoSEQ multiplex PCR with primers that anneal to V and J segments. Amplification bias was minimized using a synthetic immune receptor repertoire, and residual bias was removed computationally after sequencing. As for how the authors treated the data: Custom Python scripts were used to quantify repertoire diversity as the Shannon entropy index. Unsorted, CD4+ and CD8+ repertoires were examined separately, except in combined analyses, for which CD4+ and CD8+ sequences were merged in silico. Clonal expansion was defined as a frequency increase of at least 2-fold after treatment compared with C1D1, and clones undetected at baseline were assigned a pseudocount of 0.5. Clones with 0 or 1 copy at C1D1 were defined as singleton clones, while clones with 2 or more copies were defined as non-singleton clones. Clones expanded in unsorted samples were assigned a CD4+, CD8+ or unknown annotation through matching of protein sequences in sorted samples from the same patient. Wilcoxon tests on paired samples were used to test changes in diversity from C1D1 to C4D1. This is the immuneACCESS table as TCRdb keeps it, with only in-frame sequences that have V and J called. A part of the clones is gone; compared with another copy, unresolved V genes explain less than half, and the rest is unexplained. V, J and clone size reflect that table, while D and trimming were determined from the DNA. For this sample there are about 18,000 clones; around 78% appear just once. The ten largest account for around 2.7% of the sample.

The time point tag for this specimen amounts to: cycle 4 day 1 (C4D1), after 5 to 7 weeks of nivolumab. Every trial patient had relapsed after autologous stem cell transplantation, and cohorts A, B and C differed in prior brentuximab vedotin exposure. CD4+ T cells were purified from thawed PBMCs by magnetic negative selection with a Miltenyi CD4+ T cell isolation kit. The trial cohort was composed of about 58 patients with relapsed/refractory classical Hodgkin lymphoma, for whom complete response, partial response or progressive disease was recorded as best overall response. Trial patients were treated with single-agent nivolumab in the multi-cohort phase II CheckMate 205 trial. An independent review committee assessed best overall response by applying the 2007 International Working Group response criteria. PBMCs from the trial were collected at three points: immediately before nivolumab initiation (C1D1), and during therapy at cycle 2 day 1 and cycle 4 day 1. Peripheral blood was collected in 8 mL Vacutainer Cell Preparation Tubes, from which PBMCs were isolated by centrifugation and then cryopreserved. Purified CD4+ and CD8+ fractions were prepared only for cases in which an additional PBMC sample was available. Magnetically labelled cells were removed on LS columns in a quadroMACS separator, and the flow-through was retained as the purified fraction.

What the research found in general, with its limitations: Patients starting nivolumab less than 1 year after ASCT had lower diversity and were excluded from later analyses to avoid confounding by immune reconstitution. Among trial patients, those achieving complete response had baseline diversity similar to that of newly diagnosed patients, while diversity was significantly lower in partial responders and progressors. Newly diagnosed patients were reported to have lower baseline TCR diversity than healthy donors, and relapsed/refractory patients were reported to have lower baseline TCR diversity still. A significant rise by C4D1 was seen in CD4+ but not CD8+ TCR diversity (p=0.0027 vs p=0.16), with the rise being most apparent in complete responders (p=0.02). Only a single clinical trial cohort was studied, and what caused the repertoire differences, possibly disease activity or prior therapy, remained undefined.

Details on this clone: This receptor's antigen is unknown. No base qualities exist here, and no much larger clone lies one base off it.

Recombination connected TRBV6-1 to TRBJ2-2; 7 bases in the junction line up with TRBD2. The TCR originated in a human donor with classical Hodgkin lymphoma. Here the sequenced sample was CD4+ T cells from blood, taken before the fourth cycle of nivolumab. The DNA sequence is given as TGTGCCACCACCCCGCGGACGGGGGGTGGCGGGGAGCTGTTTTTT. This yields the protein CATTPRTGGGGELFF.